The next 5 T cell receptor beta chains were all read from a single sample in a study of radiation and T cells in renal cell carcinoma. Sequencing was performed with immunoSEQ multiplex PCR; in TCRdb, only in-frame clones are kept and a portion is missing. The data contain around 140,000 clones, roughly 85% of them singletons. Stated time point: baseline pretreatment blood. Treatment here: 15 Gy SBRT to primary tumor, nephrectomy 4 weeks later. Source: blood, taken from a patient whose treatment included radiotherapy and nephrectomy. The receptors stem from a woman aged 45-65 years with renal cell carcinoma.

This sequence joins TRBV4-3 and TRBJ1-4; D is undetermined. V lost 0 bases and J 3 bases, leaving 11 bases between the germline ends. Per the germline V gene, CDR1 is LGHNA and CDR2 is YSLEER. This CDR3 region has 16 residues. The CDR3 DNA is TGCGCCAGCAGCCAAGAGAAGGACGGTCCTAATGAAAAACTGTTTTTT. As protein: CASSQEKDGPNEKLFF.

The CDR3 sequence is CASNSGQGLPQPQHF. Here the CDR3 DNA reads TGTGCCAGTAACTCCGGACAGGGACTGCCACAGCCCCAGCATTTT. This sequence joins TRBV19 and TRBJ1-5, with TRBD1 matching 8 bases. With V trimmed by 7 bases and J by 7 bases, 12 bases remained unmatched. Germline values: CDR1 LNHDA, CDR2 SQIVND (reference sequence). This CDR3 spans 15 amino acids.

This clone has a handful of counts. The J gene is TRBJ1-3, the V gene TRBV30; TRBD1 is a possible D gene (5 bases). CDR3 size: 12 residues. The germline V and J ends were trimmed by 8 bases and 0 bases, with 8 bases remaining between them. Germline V gene lookup returns CDR1 GTSNPN and CDR2 SVGIG (reference sequence). CDR3 in amino acids: CAHTGSGNTIYF. DNA for the CDR3: TGTGCCCACACAGGCTCTGGAAACACCATATATTTT.

This clone came up a few times. The rearrangement links TRBV19 to TRBJ1-5, with 7 nucleotides matching TRBD1. The junction had 14 bases not matched to a gene; V was cut back by 6 bases and J by 3 bases. Germline V lookup: CDR1 LNHDA, CDR2 SQIVND (reference sequence). The CDR3 spans 17 residues. The CDR3 is CASRLTGTRVHNQPQHF. The DNA of the CDR3 is TGTGCCAGTAGGTTGACAGGGACCAGAGTCCACAATCAGCCCCAGCATTTT.

The chain links TRBV9 to TRBJ1-2; D uncertain. V gave up 2 bases and J gave up 5 bases, with 7 bases separating them. Germline values: CDR1 SGDLS, CDR2 YYNGEE. The CDR3 runs 12 residues. This CDR3 reads CASSVYNYGYTF. The CDR3 DNA sequence: TGTGCCAGCAGCGTCTACAATTATGGCTACACCTTC.